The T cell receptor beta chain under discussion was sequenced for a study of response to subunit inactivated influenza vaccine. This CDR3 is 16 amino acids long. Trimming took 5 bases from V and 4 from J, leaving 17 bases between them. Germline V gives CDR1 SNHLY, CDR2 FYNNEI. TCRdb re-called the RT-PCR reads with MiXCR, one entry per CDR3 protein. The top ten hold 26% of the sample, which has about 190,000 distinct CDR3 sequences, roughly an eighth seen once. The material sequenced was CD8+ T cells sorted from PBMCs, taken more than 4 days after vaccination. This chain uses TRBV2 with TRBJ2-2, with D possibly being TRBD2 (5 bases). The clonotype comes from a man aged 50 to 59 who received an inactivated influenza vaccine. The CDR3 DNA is TGTGCCAGCAGTCTCTGGACTCCACCTGGCACCGGGGAGCTGTTTTTT. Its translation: CASSLWTPPGTGELFF.